The next 11 T cell receptor beta chains were all read from a single sample in a study of response to subunit inactivated influenza vaccine. TCRdb fed the RT-PCR reads into MiXCR, producing one record per CDR3 protein. The sample has hundreds of thousands of distinct CDR3 sequences, about 18% seen once. Sequenced here: PBMCs from blood, sampled 4 to 6 days after vaccination. All receptors derive from a man in his fifties who received an inactivated influenza vaccine.

The chain joins TRBV11-2 to TRBJ2-7; 12 bases are shared with TRBD2. The CDR3 is 15 amino acids. Germline-derived CDR1 and CDR2 are SGHAT and FQNNGV. V shed 3 bases, J shed 9 bases, and the junction held 9 bases outside the gene matches. The CDR3 DNA is TGTGCCAGCAGCTTTGGACTAGCGGGGCGGCTCGGGCAGTACTTC. Protein sequence: CASSFGLAGRLGQYF.

This chain joins TRBV6-4 and TRBJ2-2, with 12 bases that match TRBD2. Per the germline V gene, CDR1 is MRHNA and CDR2 is SNTAGT. The CDR3 runs 15 residues. Trimming cost V 4 bases and J 6 bases; bases outside gene matches: 3. The CDR3 region has the DNA TGTGCCAGCAGTGCGGGACTAGCGGGTCCCGGGGAGCTGTTTTTT. Translation gives CASSAGLAGPGELFF.

Only a few counts were recorded for this clonotype. CDR3 coding DNA: TGTGCCAGCAGCCCAAGCCGCCTGGGGGAGACCCAGTACTTC. Residues: CASSPSRLGETQYF. V usage is TRBV9 and J usage is TRBJ2-5; D call uncertain. Germline V gives CDR1 SGDLS, CDR2 YYNGEE. V was shortened by 4 bases and J by 5 bases, with 15 bases between the two germline ends. The CDR3 runs 14 residues.

The sample holds a few counts of this clonotype. The rearrangement joins TRBV24-1 to TRBJ2-1; 7 bases agree with TRBD1. Unmatched junction bases numbered 4, after V lost 4 bases and J lost 8 bases. This CDR3 spans 13 amino acids. CDR1 is KGHDR and CDR2 is SFDVKD in the germline V gene. This CDR3 reads CATSDRTGHEQFF. CDR3 sequence (DNA): TGTGCCACCAGTGACCGGACAGGACATGAGCAGTTCTTC.

The chain has TRBV12-3 or TRBV12-4 and TRBJ2-3, with TRBD2 matching over 16 bases. V trimming: 6 bases; J trimming: 4 bases; junction bases outside the gene matches: 7. The CDR3 is 17 residues long. CDR3 protein: CASRGTSGGAFPDTQYF. CDR3 DNA: TGTGCCAGCAGAGGGACTAGCGGGGGGGCCTTTCCAGATACGCAGTATTTT.

This chain connects TRBV25-1 to TRBJ2-1; 7 nucleotides match TRBD2. The CDR3 is made up of 16 amino acids. Per germline, CDR1 MGHDK and CDR2 SYGVNS. With V trimmed by 0 bases and J by 7 bases, 9 bases remained unmatched. The CDR3 loop is CASSEYWTGGGNEQFF. The CDR3 bases are TGTGCCAGCAGTGAATATTGGACTGGGGGAGGGAATGAGCAGTTCTTC.

The V gene is TRBV28, the J gene TRBJ2-4; perhaps TRBD1 as D (6 bases). With the DNA end fitting TRBJ2-1 better, the J assignment may be wrong. This CDR3 has 15 residues. In germline, CDR1 is MDHEN, CDR2 SYDVKM. CDR3 in amino acids: CASSFTGIAKNIQFF. The CDR3 bases are TGTGCCAGCAGTTTTACAGGGATAGCCAAAAACATTCAGTTCTTC.

This clonotype came up a few times. This chain joins TRBV6-2 or TRBV6-3 and TRBJ2-7; 9 nucleotides align to TRBD1. The V gene's germline CDR1 is MNHEY and CDR2 SVGEGT. The length of the CDR3 is 15 residues. The junction had 3 bases not matched to a gene; V was cut back by 2 bases and J by 1 base. The CDR3 spells CASSYPGTGSYEQYF. DNA for the CDR3: TGTGCCAGCAGTTACCCCGGGACAGGGTCCTACGAGCAGTACTTC.

J is TRBJ2-1 and V is TRBV11-2; no definite D call. The germline V gene encodes CDR1 SGHAT and CDR2 FQNNGV. This CDR3 has 14 amino acids. Trimming pared 4 bases from V and 2 bases from J, leaving 9 bases between. CDR3 in DNA: TGTGCCAGCAGCTCCCGACAAGCCTACAATGAGCAGTTCTTC. Amino acid sequence: CASSSRQAYNEQFF.

The CDR3 is CASSLIWGRTEAFF. The CDR3, as DNA: TGTGCCAGCAGCTTAATTTGGGGTAGGACTGAAGCTTTCTTT. The chain links TRBV7-2 to TRBJ1-1, with D hard to call. CDR1 and CDR2 (germline): SGHTA, FQGNSA. The germline V and J ends were trimmed by 2 bases and 5 bases, with 12 bases remaining between them. There are 14 residues in the CDR3.

The rearrangement uses TRBV6-1 and TRBJ1-1; no definite D call. CDR1 is MNHNS, CDR2 SASEGT, per germline. The CDR3 consists of 14 residues. The V gene lost 6 bases and the J gene lost 1 base, with 12 bases spanning the gap. This CDR3 reads CASRRSGGNTEAFF. CDR3 in DNA: TGTGCCAGCAGGAGGTCTGGAGGGAACACTGAAGCTTTCTTT.